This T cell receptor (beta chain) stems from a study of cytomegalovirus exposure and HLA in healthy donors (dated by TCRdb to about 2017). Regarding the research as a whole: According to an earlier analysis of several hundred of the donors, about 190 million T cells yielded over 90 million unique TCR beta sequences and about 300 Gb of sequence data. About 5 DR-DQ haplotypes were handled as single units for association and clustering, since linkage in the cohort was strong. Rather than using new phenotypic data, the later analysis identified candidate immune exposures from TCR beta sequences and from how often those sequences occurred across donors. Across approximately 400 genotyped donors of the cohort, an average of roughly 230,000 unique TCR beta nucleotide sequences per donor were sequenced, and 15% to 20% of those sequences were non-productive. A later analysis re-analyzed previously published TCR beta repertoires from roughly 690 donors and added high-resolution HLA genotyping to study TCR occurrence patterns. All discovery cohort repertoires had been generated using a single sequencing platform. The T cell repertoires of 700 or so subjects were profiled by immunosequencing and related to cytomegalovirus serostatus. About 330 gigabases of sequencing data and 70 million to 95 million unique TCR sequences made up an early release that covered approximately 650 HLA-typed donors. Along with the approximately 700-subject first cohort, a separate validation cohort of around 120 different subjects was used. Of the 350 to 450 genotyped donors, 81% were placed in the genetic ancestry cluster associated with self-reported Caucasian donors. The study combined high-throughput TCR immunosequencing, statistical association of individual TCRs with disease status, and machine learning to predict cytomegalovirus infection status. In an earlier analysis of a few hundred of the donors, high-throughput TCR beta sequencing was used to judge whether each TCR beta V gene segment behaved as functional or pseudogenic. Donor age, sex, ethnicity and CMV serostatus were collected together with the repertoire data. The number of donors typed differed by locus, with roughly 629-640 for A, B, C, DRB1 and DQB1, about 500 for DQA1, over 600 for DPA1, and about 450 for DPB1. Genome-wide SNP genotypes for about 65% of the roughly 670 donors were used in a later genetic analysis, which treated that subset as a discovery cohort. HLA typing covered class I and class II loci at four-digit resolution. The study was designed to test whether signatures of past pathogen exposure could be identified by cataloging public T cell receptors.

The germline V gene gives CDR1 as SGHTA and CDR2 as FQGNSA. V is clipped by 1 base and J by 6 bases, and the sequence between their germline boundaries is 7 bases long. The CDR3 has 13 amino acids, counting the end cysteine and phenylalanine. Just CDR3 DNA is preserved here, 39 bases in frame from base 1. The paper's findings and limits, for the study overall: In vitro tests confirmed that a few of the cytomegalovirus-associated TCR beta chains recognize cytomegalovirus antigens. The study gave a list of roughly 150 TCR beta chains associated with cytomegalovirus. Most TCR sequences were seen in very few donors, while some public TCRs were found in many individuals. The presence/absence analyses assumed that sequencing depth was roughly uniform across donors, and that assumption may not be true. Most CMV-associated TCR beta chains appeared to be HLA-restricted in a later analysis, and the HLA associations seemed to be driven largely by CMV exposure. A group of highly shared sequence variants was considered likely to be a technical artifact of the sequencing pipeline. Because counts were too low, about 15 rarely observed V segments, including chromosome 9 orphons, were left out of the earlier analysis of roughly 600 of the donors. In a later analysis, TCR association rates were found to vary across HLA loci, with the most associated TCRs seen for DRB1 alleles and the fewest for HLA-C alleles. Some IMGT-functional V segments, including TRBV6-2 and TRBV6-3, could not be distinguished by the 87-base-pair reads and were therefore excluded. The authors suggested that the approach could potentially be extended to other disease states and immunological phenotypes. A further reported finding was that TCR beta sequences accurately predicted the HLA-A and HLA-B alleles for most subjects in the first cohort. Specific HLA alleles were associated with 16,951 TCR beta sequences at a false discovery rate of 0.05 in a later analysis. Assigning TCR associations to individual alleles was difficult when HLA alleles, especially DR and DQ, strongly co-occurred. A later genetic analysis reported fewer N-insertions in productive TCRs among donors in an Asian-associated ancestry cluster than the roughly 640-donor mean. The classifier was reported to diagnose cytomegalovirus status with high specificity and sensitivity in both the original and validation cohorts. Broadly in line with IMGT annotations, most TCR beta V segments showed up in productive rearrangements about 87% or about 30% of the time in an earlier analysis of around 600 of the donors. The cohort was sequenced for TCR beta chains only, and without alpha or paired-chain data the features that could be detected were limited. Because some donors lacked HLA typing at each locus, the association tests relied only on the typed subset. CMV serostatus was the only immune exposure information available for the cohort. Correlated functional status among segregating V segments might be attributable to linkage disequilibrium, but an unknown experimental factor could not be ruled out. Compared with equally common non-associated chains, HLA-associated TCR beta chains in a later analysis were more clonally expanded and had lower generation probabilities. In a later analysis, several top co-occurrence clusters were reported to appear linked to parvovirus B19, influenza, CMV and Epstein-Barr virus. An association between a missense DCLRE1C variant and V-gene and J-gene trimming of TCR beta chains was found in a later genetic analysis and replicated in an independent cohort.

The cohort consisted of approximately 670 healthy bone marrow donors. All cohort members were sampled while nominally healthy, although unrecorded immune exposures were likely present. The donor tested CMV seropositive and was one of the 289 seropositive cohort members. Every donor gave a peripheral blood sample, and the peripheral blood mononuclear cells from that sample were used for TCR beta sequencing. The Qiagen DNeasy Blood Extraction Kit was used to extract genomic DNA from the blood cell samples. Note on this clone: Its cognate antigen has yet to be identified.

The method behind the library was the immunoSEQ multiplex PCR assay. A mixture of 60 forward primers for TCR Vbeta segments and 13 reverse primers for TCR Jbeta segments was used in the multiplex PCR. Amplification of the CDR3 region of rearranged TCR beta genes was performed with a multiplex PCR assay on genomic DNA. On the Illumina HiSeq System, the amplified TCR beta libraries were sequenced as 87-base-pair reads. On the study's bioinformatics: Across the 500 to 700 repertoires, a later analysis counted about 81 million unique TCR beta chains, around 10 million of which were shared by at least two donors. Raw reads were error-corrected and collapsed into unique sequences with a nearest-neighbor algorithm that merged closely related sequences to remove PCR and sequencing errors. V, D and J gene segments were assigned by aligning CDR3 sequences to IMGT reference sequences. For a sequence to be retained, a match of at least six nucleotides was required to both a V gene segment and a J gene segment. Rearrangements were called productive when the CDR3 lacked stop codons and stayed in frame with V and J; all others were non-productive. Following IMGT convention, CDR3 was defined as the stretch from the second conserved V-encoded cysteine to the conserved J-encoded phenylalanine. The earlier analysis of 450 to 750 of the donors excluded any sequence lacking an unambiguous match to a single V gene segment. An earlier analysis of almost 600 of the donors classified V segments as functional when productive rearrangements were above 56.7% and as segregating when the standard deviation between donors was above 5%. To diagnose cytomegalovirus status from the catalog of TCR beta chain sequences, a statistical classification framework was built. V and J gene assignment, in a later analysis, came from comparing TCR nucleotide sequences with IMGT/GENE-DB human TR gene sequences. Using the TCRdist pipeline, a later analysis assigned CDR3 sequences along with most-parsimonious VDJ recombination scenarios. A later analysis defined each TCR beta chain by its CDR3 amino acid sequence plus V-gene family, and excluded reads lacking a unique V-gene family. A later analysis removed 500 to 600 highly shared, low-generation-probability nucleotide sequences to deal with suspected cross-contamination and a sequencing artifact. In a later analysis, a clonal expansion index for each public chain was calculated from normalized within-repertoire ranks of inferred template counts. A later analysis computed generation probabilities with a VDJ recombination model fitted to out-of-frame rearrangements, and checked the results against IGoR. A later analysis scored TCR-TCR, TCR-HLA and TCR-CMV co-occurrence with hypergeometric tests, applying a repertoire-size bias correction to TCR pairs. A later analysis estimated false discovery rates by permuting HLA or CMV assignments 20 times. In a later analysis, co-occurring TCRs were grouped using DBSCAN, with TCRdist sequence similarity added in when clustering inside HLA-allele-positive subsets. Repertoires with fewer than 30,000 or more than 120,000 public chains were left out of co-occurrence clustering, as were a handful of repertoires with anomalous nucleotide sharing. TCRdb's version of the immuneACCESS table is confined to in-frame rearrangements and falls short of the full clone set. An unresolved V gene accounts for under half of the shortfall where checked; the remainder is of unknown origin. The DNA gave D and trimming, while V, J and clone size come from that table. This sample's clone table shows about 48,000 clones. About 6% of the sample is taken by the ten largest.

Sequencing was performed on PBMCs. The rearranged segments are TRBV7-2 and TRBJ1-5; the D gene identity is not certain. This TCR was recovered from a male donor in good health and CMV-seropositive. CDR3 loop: CASSLDSGQPQHF. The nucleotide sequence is TGTGCCAGCAGCTTAGACAGTGGTCAGCCCCAGCATTTT.